This entry features one T cell receptor beta chain sequence. What it recognizes is unknown. The method was immunoSEQ multiplex PCR; TCRdb's version includes in-frame clones alone and lacks a portion of them. Of 84,000 or so clones listed, around 90% are singletons. CDR3 size: 16 residues. Trimming removed 5 bases from V and 2 bases from J, with 17 bases in between. Germline V lookup: CDR1 SGHTA, CDR2 FQGTGA. This entry comes from a study of T cell responses to AZD1222 COVID-19 vaccine. Overall study: Second-dose intervals of approximately 4 or approximately 12 weeks were pooled. Overall study findings and caveats: In a largely white British group with more females than males, clonal diversity was possibly underestimated. Spike-spanning, vaccine-associated CD4 TCRs were dominant at 160-218 and 743-854.

The chain is built from TRBV7-3 and TRBJ2-3, with a weak D call TRBD2 (5 bases). The sequence derives from an adult in good health. This sample comprised peripheral blood, obtained on day 0 of AZD1222 vaccination. CDR3 region: CASSPTLEMNTDTQYF. CDR3 DNA: TGTGCCAGCAGCCCGACACTAGAGATGAACACAGATACGCAGTATTTT.